Many counts were recorded for the clone carrying this TCR beta chain. Its antigen is currently unknown. The data were obtained in a study of T-cell reconstitution after alpha-beta-depleted transplantation in children. With 6 bases removed from V and 0 bases from J, the gap between germline ends came to 15 bases. This CDR3 has 16 residues. Study-level results: After transplant, high TCRbeta diversity at day 60 in some patients arose from surviving recipient T cells and thymic progenitors. Once a year had passed after transplant, T-cell counts and diversity came mostly from newly produced T cells. The origin of alpha-beta T cells about two months after transplant was reportedly several hundred expanded graft clones.

TCRbeta library preparation incorporated unique molecular identifiers. In TCRdb, the PCR reads were re-called with MiXCR into one record per CDR3 protein. The sample consists of hundreds of thousands of distinct CDR3 sequences, over 10% of them appearing once. The rearrangement uses TRBV12-3 or TRBV12-4 and TRBJ2-4; the D gene is possibly TRBD2 (5 bases). The source material was PBMCs, sampled before TCRalphabeta/CD19-depleted stem cell transplant. The TCR sequence derives from a girl aged 2 to 10 with congenital amegakaryocytic thrombocytopenia, due to receive a stem cell transplant. The CDR3 protein is CASSSVGVSAKNIQYF. The CDR3 coding sequence is TGTGCCAGCAGCTCGGTCGGGGTATCAGCCAAAAACATTCAGTACTTC.